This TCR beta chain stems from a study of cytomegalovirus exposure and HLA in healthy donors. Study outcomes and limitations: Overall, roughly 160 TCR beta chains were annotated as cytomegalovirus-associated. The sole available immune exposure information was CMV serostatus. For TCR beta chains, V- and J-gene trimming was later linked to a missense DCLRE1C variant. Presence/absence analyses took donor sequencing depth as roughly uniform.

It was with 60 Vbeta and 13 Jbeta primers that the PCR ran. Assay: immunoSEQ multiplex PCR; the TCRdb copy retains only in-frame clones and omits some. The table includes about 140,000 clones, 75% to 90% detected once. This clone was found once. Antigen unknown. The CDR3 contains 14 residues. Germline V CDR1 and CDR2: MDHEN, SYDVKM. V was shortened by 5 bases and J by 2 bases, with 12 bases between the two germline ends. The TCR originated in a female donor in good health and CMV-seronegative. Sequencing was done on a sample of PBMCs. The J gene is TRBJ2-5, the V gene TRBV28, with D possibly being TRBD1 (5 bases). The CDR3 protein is CASSEYRSQETQYF. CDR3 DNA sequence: TGTGCCAGCAGTGAATACAGGAGTCAAGAGACCCAGTACTTC.